What follows are 14 T cell receptor beta chains derived from one specimen sequenced in a study of T cells in Graves' hyperthyroidism and ophthalmopathy. Amplified TCR beta CDR3 regions derived from RNA transcripts. Carried out on the TCR CDR3, a first-round RT-PCR used the HTBI primer set. TCRdb reanalysed the multiplex PCR reads using MiXCR and keeps one entry per CDR3 protein. The sample lists 550,000 to 600,000 distinct CDR3 sequences, about half seen once, with around 17% in the top ten. Sequencing was carried out using peripheral blood or thyroid tissue (not recorded which). These receptors were taken from an adult woman with Graves' disease, either hyperthyroidism or ophthalmopathy (not recorded which).

The chain uses TRBV10-3 and TRBJ1-1; TRBD1 might be the D (5 bases). The length of the CDR3 is 13 residues. Germline CDR1 is ENHRY and CDR2 is SYGVKD. V lost 5 bases and J lost 3, with 10 bases in between. The CDR3 bases are TGTGCCATCAGTCAAAACAGGCACACTGAAGCTTTCTTT. This sequence encodes CAISQNRHTEAFF.

The rearrangement uses TRBV15 and TRBJ1-5, with D hard to call. This CDR3 comprises 15 residues. V was shortened by 10 bases and J by 4 bases, with 20 bases between the two germline ends. Germline V gene data show CDR1 as LNHNV and CDR2 as YYDKDF (reference sequence). CDR3 amino acids: CASKRASGINQPQHF. As DNA, the CDR3 is TGTGCCAGCAAGAGGGCCTCAGGAATTAATCAGCCCCAGCATTTT. Full variable domain (missing parts from reference TRBV15 and TRBJ1-5): DAMVIQNPRYQVTQFGKPVTLSCSQTLNHNVMYWYQQKSSQAPKLLFHYYDKDFNNEADTPDNFQSRRPNTSFCFLDIRSPGLGDTAMYLCASKRASGINQPQHFGDGTRLSIL.

The rearrangement links TRBV7-2 to TRBJ2-6; 7 positions match TRBD2. After removal of 3 bases from V and 3 bases from J, the junction contained 11 bases not matched to a gene. Germline CDR1 is SGHTA and CDR2 is FQGNSA. This CDR3 is built from 18 residues. The CDR3 DNA is TGTGCCAGCAGCTTGATCCTGGGAGGGCATGGTGGGGCCAACGTCCTGACTTTC. Residues: CASSLILGGHGGANVLTF.

This clonotype was counted a few times. A much larger clone lies a single base off, so this may be a read error. The chain is built from TRBV20-1 and TRBJ1-6; D gene ambiguous. Germline V lookup: CDR1 DFQATT, CDR2 SNEGSKA (reference sequence). The CDR3 has 17 amino acids. The CDR3 DNA is TGCAGTGCGAGACCCAAGACAATTGCGTCCTGTAATTCACCCCTCCACTTT. Protein: CSARPKTIASCNSPLHF.

Details on this clonotype: The germline gene is not matched at one end of the junction; a read error may be the cause. This sequence joins TRBV2 and TRBJ1-5; 9 bases map to TRBD1. Germline V gene lookup returns CDR1 SNHLY and CDR2 FYNNEI. The CDR3 is 15 residues long. CDR3 sequence: CASSVTGGSGRPQHF. CDR3 bases: TGTGCGAGCAGCGTCACAGGGGGCTCGGGTCGGCCCCAGCATTTT.

This CDR3 is CASRKGMRSGGETQHF. In nucleotides, the CDR3 is TGTGCCAGCAGAAAAGGGATGAGGAGTGGGGGAGAGACCCAGCATTTT. The V call is TRBV6-2 or TRBV6-3, the J call TRBJ1-5, with a possible D match to TRBD1 (5 bases). This CDR3 is built from 16 residues. Germline CDR1 and CDR2: MNHEY and SVGEGT. V dropped 6 bases and J dropped 11 bases, with 26 bases sitting between them.

CDR3 nucleotides: TGTGCCATCAGTGCAGACACGGACAGGGCGGGTCAGCTTGGCTACACCTTC. This gives the protein CAISADTDRAGQLGYTF. The J gene is TRBJ1-2, the V gene TRBV10-3, with 8 bases aligning to TRBD1. V dropped 4 bases and J dropped 7; count of bases not matched to a gene: 17. The CDR3 covers 17 residues. Germline V gene lookup returns CDR1 ENHRY and CDR2 SYGVKD.

The sample holds one count of this clonotype. This rearrangement joins TRBV7-2 to TRBJ2-5, with 7 positions matching TRBD1. CDR3 length: 11 residues. Germline-derived CDR1 and CDR2 are SGHTA and FQGNSA. V lost 8 bases and J lost 7; bases outside the gene matches: 4. CDR3 nucleotides: TGTGCCAGCGGTCCAGGGGGGACCCAGTACTTC. This translates into CASGPGGTQYF.

The sample holds a few counts of this clonotype. The rearrangement joins TRBV27 to TRBJ2-7; TRBD1 might be the D (7 bases). The CDR3 has 15 residues. The V gene lost 7 bases and the J gene lost 0 bases, with 16 bases spanning the gap. Germline assignment: CDR1 MNHEY and CDR2 SMNVEV (reference sequence). The CDR3 loop is CASKGGGTVSYEQYF. In nucleotides, the CDR3 is TGTGCCAGCAAGGGTGGCGGGACAGTCTCCTACGAGCAGTACTTC.

This clonotype was detected only once. The chain combines TRBV7-9 with TRBJ2-1; TRBD1 matches 9 bases. The CDR3 loop spans 12 amino acids. With 6 bases clipped from V and 10 bases from J, the junction kept 4 bases outside the gene matches. Germline V CDR1 and CDR2: SEHNR, FQNEAQ (reference sequence). CDR3 protein: CASRRDREEQFF. CDR3 nucleotides: TGTGCCAGCAGACGGGACAGGGAGGAGCAGTTCTTC.

About this clonotype: A read error is possible here, since a much larger clone lies one base away. This chain uses TRBV12-3 or TRBV12-4 with TRBJ2-7, with 10 nucleotides matching TRBD2. The CDR3 loop spans 16 amino acids. CDR3 sequence (DNA): TGTGCCAGCAGCTTCGAGGGACTAGCGTATGCCTACGGGCAGTACTTC. It is translated as CASSFEGLAYAYGQYF.

The rearrangement links TRBV25-1 to TRBJ1-4; tentative D call: TRBD1 (5 bases). Trimming took 7 bases from V and 5 from J, leaving 14 bases between them. The CDR3 loop spans 14 amino acids. CDR1 MGHDK and CDR2 SYGVNS come from the germline V gene. The CDR3 nucleotides are TGTGCCAGCACCGAGGGGCAGTGGAATGAAAAACTGTTTTTT. Translating it yields CASTEGQWNEKLFF.

The genes are TRBV9 and TRBJ1-1, with 12 bases aligning to TRBD1. The germline V gene encodes CDR1 SGDLS and CDR2 YYNGEE. This CDR3 is built from 15 residues. V was pared by 0 bases and J by 8 bases, with 5 bases of the junction left unmatched. The CDR3 sequence: CASSVDGTGGAEAFF. CDR3 in DNA: TGTGCCAGCAGCGTAGACGGGACAGGGGGCGCGGAAGCTTTCTTT.

There are a few counts of this clonotype. The chain recombines TRBV2 with TRBJ2-5; 7 positions match TRBD2. Trimming removed 8 bases from V and 3 bases from J; junction bases left unmatched: 3. This CDR3 comprises 12 residues. Germline V gene lookup returns CDR1 SNHLY and CDR2 FYNNEI. The CDR3 is CASQGGEETQYF. Written as DNA, the CDR3 is TGTGCCAGCCAGGGAGGGGAAGAGACCCAGTACTTC.